The 25 T cell receptor beta chains presented below share a single source sample, sequenced in a study of blood T cell repertoires in COVID-19. Measured with immunoSEQ multiplex PCR; TCRdb has only the in-frame clones, and not every one. The table has fewer than 55,000 clones, approximately 86% seen once. Sequenced input: peripheral blood. The receptors were gathered from a man aged 45-65 years with active COVID-19.

The rearrangement joins TRBV5-1 to TRBJ1-2; TRBD1 matches at 8 bases. Germline V gives CDR1 SGHRS, CDR2 YFSETQ. V dropped 4 bases and J dropped 4; count of bases not matched to a gene: 6. CDR3 size: 14 residues. The CDR3 here is CASSMLGQGYGYTF. As DNA, the CDR3 is TGCGCCAGCAGCATGCTCGGACAGGGCTATGGCTACACCTTC.

Note on this clone: Compared with germline, one end of the junction differs, possibly owing to a read error. The rearrangement joins TRBV27 to TRBJ1-2; 7 bases match TRBD1. Germline V CDR1 and CDR2: MNHEY, SMNVEV (reference sequence). CDR3 size: 12 residues. For the CDR3, the DNA is TGTGCCAGCAGTACCCGACAGGGAATGGCTACTTTC. It specifies CASSTRQGMATF.

The V call is TRBV7-9, the J call TRBJ2-1; 9 positions match TRBD1. CDR1 SEHNR and CDR2 FQNEAQ come from the germline V gene (reference sequence). Trimming removed 5 bases from V and 7 bases from J; junction bases left unmatched: 9. There are 15 residues in the CDR3. CDR3 residues: CASSLTGTGLNEQFF. Written as DNA, the CDR3 is TGTGCCAGCAGCCTAACCGGGACAGGGTTGAATGAGCAGTTCTTC.

The chain recombines TRBV4-1 with TRBJ2-5; TRBD2 aligns across 12 bases. There are 17 residues in the CDR3. Germline V CDR1 and CDR2: MGHRA, YSYEKL. V lost 3 bases, J lost 1 base, and 6 bases stayed unmatched. The CDR3 sequence: CASSHSLAGGFQETQYF. As DNA, the CDR3 is TGCGCCAGCAGCCATTCCCTAGCGGGGGGGTTCCAAGAGACCCAGTACTTC.

The chain employs TRBV7-8 and TRBJ2-5; the match to TRBD2 covers 14 bases. The CDR3 runs 19 residues. The V gene's germline CDR1 is SGHVS and CDR2 FQNEAQ. V lost 5 bases to trimming and J lost 4 bases; unmatched junction nucleotides: 15. DNA for the CDR3: TGTGCCAGCAGCCGCCCAAGACCCGGGACTAGCGGGAGCGGAGAGACCCAGTACTTC. Protein product: CASSRPRPGTSGSGETQYF.

The chain uses TRBV7-9 and TRBJ2-4, with no clear D. CDR3 length: 14 residues. V lost 3 bases, J lost 0 bases, and 6 bases lay in between. Germline V gene data show CDR1 as SEHNR and CDR2 as FQNEAQ (reference sequence). DNA for the CDR3: TGTGCCAGCAGCTTCCCGGGAGCCAAAAACATTCAGTACTTC. Protein: CASSFPGAKNIQYF.

The V call is TRBV5-1, the J call TRBJ2-1; D unclear. Trimming cost V 0 bases and J 1 base, with 5 bases left between them. The length of the CDR3 is 14 residues. Germline-derived CDR1 and CDR2 are SGHRS and YFSETQ. CDR3 amino acids: CASSLDNSYNEQFF. DNA for the CDR3: TGCGCCAGCAGCTTGGACAATTCCTACAATGAGCAGTTCTTC. Filled out from reference TRBV5-1 and TRBJ2-1, the complete variable domain reads KAGVTQTPRYLIKTRGQQVTLSCSPISGHRSVSWYQQTPGQGLQFLFEYFSETQRNKGNFPGRFSGRQFSNSRSEMNVSTLELGDSALYLCASSLDNSYNEQFFGPGTRLTVL.

This clone has only a few counts. V usage is TRBV2 and J usage is TRBJ1-5, with D uncertain. From germline, CDR1 is SNHLY and CDR2 FYNNEI. V was shortened by 3 bases and J by 0 bases, with 3 bases between the two germline ends. The CDR3 extends over 13 amino acids. The CDR3 DNA reads as TGTGCCAGCAGTGACTCTAGCAATCAGCCCCAGCATTTT. Translating it yields CASSDSSNQPQHF.

The rearrangement links TRBV4-3 to TRBJ2-3; unclear D gene. V was pared by 1 base and J by 1 base, with 12 bases between. Looked up from germline, CDR1 is LGHNA and CDR2 is YSLEER. CDR3 length equals 16 residues. This chain's CDR3 is CASSQVASSRTDTQYF. The DNA for the CDR3 is TGCGCCAGCAGCCAAGTGGCCTCCTCCCGCACAGATACGCAGTATTTT.

The chain links TRBV19 to TRBJ2-5, with 7 bases matching TRBD1. The germline gives CDR1 LNHDA, CDR2 SQIVND (reference sequence). V shed 9 bases, J shed 4 bases, and the junction held 8 bases outside the gene matches. The length of the CDR3 is 13 residues. CDR3 nucleotide sequence: TGTGCCAGCGTCGAGAGGGGGCGAGAGACCCAGTACTTC. It is translated as CASVERGRETQYF.

This chain uses TRBV5-1 with TRBJ2-5; 10 bases are shared with TRBD1. This CDR3 is 17 amino acids long. V shed 5 bases and J 3 bases; nucleotides not matched to a gene: 13. Germline CDR1 SGHRS, CDR2 YFSETQ. The CDR3 DNA follows: TGCGCCAGCAGGTGGGACAGGGGCGCGGGGAACGAAGAGACCCAGTACTTC. Protein: CASRWDRGAGNEETQYF.

This clone has just one count. This chain uses TRBV9 with TRBJ2-2; TRBD2 matches at 10 bases. Germline CDR1 and CDR2: SGDLS and YYNGEE. Unmatched junction bases numbered 8, after V lost 4 bases and J lost 5 bases. The CDR3 spans 16 residues. Written as DNA, the CDR3 is TGTGCCAGCAGCCCTCGACTAGCGGGTGTAACCGGGGAGCTGTTTTTT. As protein: CASSPRLAGVTGELFF.

The V gene is TRBV18, the J gene TRBJ2-2; D might be TRBD2 (5 bases). Germline V gene lookup returns CDR1 KGHSH and CDR2 LQKENI. This CDR3 region has 15 residues. V lost 2 bases and J 0 bases, leaving 7 bases between the germline ends. CDR3 sequence (DNA): TGTGCCAGCTCACCAAGAGGGACGAACACCGGGGAGCTGTTTTTT. It yields the protein CASSPRGTNTGELFF. Based on the CDR3 plus reference TRBV18 and TRBJ2-2, the full variable domain is NAGVMQNPRHLVRRRGQEARLRCSPMKGHSHVYWYRQLPEEGLKFMVYLQKENIIDESGMPKERFSAEFPKEGPSILRIQQVVRGDSAAYFCASSPRGTNTGELFFGEGSRLTVL.

The chain links TRBV5-5 to TRBJ2-1; D perhaps matches TRBD1 (6 bases). Deletions cut 4 bases from V and 3 bases from J, with 11 bases between. Germline V lookup: CDR1 SGHKS, CDR2 YYEKEE (reference sequence). The CDR3 loop spans 14 amino acids. The CDR3 region is CASSRDNDYNEQFF. The CDR3 DNA is TGTGCCAGCAGCCGGGACAACGACTACAATGAGCAGTTCTTC. Combining the CDR3 with reference TRBV5-5 and TRBJ2-1 gives the whole variable domain DAGVTQSPTHLIKTRGQQVTLRCSPISGHKSVSWYQQVLGQGPQFIFQYYEKEERGRGNFPDRFSARQFPNYSSELNVNALLLGDSALYLCASSRDNDYNEQFFGPGTRLTVL.

CDR3 loop: CASSSRRGGTGGFQYF. CDR3 in DNA: TGTGCCAGCAGCTCAAGGAGAGGGGGGACAGGTGGATTTCAGTACTTC. The chain uses TRBV11-2 and TRBJ2-4; 8 nucleotides line up with TRBD1. The CDR3 sequence is 16 residues long. The ends lost 4 bases at V and 11 bases at J; junction bases unmatched: 16. The germline CDR1 and CDR2 sequences are SGHAT and FQNNGV.

This chain connects TRBV13 to TRBJ2-5, with D possibly being TRBD2 (6 bases). Trimming took 4 bases from V and 1 from J, leaving 13 bases between them. There are 15 residues in the CDR3. The V gene's germline CDR1 is PRHDT and CDR2 FYEKMQ (reference sequence). CDR3 bases: TGTGCCAGCAGCTCATGGGACGGGGGCCAAGAGACCCAGTACTTC. The encoded protein is CASSSWDGGQETQYF.

The genes are TRBV5-1 and TRBJ2-5; 7 bases are a match to TRBD1. This CDR3 is built from 14 residues. Germline loops: CDR1 SGHRS, CDR2 YFSETQ. J gave up 0 bases and V 5 bases, and 4 bases lay outside the gene matches. The CDR3 DNA is TGCGCCAGCAGGATCCAGGGGGACCAAGAGACCCAGTACTTC. It yields the protein CASRIQGDQETQYF. Full variable domain (missing parts from reference TRBV5-1 and TRBJ2-5): KAGVTQTPRYLIKTRGQQVTLSCSPISGHRSVSWYQQTPGQGLQFLFEYFSETQRNKGNFPGRFSGRQFSNSRSEMNVSTLELGDSALYLCASRIQGDQETQYFGPGTRLLVL.

This clone has only one observation. At one boundary the junction diverges from the germline segment, which might be a read error. CDR3 nucleotides: TGTGCCAGCAGCCAAGCCCTGACTAGCACCGATACGCAGTATTTT. This codes for CASSQALTSTDTQYF. V and J are TRBV3-1 (or the pseudogene TRBV3-2) and TRBJ2-3, with 7 bases lining up with TRBD2. The CDR3 extends over 15 amino acids. Looked up from germline, CDR1 is LGHDT and CDR2 is YNNKEL (reference sequence).

The sample holds one count of this clone. The V and J genes are TRBV21-1 and TRBJ1-5; the table names TRBD1, a call not compared with the DNA. TRBV21-1 is listed as a pseudogene. This CDR3 is built from 15 residues. The CDR3 bases are TGTGCCAGCAGCAAGGGCGATTATAGCAATCAGCCCCAGCATTTT. Protein: CASSKGDYSNQPQHF.

The rearrangement joins TRBV3-1 (or the pseudogene TRBV3-2) to TRBJ1-6; the D is unclear. CDR1 is LGHDT and CDR2 is YNNKEL in the germline V gene (reference sequence). Trimming left V 1 base short and J 9 bases short, with 7 bases between. The CDR3 spans 13 residues. The CDR3 DNA sequence: TGTGCCAGCAGCCAAGGTAGTGGTTCACCCCTCCACTTT. It translates to CASSQGSGSPLHF.

V gene TRBV19 combines with J gene TRBJ2-1; a possible D gene is TRBD1 (5 bases). Germline CDR1 LNHDA, CDR2 SQIVND (reference sequence). The CDR3 sequence is 11 residues long. V was clipped by 4 bases and J by 13 bases, with 11 bases between them. The CDR3 region has the DNA TGTGCCAGTAGTAGCAGGACAAACCAGTTCTTC. Amino acids: CASSSRTNQFF. Filled out from reference TRBV19 and TRBJ2-1, the complete variable domain reads DGGITQSPKYLFRKEGQNVTLSCEQNLNHDAMYWYRQDPGQGLRLIYYSQIVNDFQKGDIAEGYSVSREKKESFPLTVTSAQKNPTAFYLCASSSRTNQFFGPGTRLTVL.

This clone turned up a few times. The V gene is TRBV18, the J gene TRBJ1-2, with D possibly being TRBD1 (6 bases). CDR3 length: 13 residues. V was cut by 3 bases and J by 8 bases, with 13 bases left in between. Germline loops: CDR1 KGHSH, CDR2 LQKENI. CDR3 protein: CASSPAGQNGYTF. The CDR3 region has the DNA TGTGCCAGCTCACCCGCCGGACAGAACGGCTACACCTTC.

V and J are TRBV9 and TRBJ1-3, with D possibly TRBD1 on 5 matching bases. The CDR3 extends over 18 amino acids. Germline CDR1 and CDR2: SGDLS and YYNGEE. V lost 0 bases and J 0 bases, leaving 16 bases between the germline ends. DNA of the CDR3: TGTGCCAGCAGCGTAGAGGGCAGGGCGGCACTCTCTGGAAACACCATATATTTT. Its translation: CASSVEGRAALSGNTIYF. The full variable domain, with the rest looked up from reference TRBV9 and TRBJ1-3, is DSGVTQTPKHLITATGQRVTLRCSPRSGDLSVYWYQQSLDQGLQFLIQYYNGEERAKGNILERFSAQQFPDLHSELNLSSLELGDSALYFCASSVEGRAALSGNTIYFGEGSWLTVV.

The genes are TRBV5-4 and TRBJ2-5; 11 bases are shared with TRBD2. This CDR3 is 17 amino acids long. V was clipped by 4 bases and J by 1 base; unmatched bases: 9. Germline CDR1 and CDR2: SGHNT and YYREEE (reference sequence). The CDR3 loop reads CASSPTSGMRVQETQYF. CDR3 in DNA: TGTGCCAGCAGCCCGACTAGCGGGATGAGGGTCCAAGAGACCCAGTACTTC.

This clone showed up just once. As DNA, the CDR3 is TGTGCCAGCAGCTTAGCCCTGACAGTTTTAAACACCATATATTTT. This encodes CASSLALTVLNTIYF. V usage is TRBV7-9 and J usage is TRBJ1-3, with D possibly TRBD1 on 5 matching bases. CDR1 and CDR2 (germline): SEHNR, FQNEAQ (reference sequence). Deletions cut 0 bases from V and 6 bases from J, with 12 bases between. CDR3 length equals 15 residues.